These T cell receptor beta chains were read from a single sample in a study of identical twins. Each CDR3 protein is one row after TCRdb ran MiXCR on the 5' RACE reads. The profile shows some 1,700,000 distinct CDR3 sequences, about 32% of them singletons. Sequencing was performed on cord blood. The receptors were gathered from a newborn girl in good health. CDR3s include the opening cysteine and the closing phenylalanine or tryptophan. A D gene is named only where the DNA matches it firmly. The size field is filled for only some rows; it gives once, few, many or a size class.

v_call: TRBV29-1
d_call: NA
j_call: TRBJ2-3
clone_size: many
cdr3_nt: TGCAGCGTTGAAGATCTGAGGCAACGCACAGATACGCAGTATTTT
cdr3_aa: CSVEDLRQRTDTQYF

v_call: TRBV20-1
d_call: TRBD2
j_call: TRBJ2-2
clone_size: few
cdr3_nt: TGCAGTGCTAGCCCCTTAGCGGGGGGCAACACCGGGGAGCTGTTTTTT
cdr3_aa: CSASPLAGGNTGELFF

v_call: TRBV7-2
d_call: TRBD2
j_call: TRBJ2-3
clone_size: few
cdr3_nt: TGTGCCAGCAGCCTAATTGGGTCGGCGGGAGTGGGCACAGATACGCAGTATTTT
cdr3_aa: CASSLIGSAGVGTDTQYF

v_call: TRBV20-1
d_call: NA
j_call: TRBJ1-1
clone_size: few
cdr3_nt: TGCAGTGCTAGATTCGGACACATGAACACTGAAGCTTTCTTT
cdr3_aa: CSARFGHMNTEAFF

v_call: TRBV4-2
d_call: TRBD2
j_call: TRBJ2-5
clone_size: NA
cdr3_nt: TGTGCCAGCAGCCAAGATGGGACTAGCGGGAGCCAAGAGACCCAGTACTTC
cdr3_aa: CASSQDGTSGSQETQYF

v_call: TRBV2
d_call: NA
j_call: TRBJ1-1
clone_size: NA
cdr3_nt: TGTGCCAGCAGTGTTAACAATGGGGGGAGCACTGAAGCTTTCTTT
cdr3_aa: CASSVNNGGSTEAFF

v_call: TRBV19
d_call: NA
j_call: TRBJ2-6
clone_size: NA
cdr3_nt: TGTGCCAGTAGTATGTCGGGGGCCCTGAACGTCCTGACTTTC
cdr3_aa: CASSMSGALNVLTF

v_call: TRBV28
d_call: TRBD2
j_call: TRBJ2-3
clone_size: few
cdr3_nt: TGTGCCAGCATTCGGGGGAGGGCCCCAGATACGCAGTATTTT
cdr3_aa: CASIRGRAPDTQYF

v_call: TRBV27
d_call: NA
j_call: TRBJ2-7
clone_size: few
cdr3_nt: TGTGCCAGCAGTTTAAGGGCTAGCGCGACTTCCTACGAGCAGTACTTC
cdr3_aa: CASSLRASATSYEQYF

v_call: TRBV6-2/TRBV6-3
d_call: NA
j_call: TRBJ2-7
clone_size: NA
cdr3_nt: TGTGCCAGCAGTTACCTCCCCATGGGGCGCTTGTACGAGCAGTACTTC
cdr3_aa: CASSYLPMGRLYEQYF

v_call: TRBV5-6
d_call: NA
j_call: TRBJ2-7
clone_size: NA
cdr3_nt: TGTGGCAGCAGCTCTACTAGCTACGAGCAGTACTTC
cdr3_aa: CGSSSTSYEQYF

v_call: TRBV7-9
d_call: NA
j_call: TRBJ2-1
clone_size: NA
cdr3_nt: TGTGCCAGCAGCCTTGGACCCGACAATGAGCAGTTCTTC
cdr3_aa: CASSLGPDNEQFF

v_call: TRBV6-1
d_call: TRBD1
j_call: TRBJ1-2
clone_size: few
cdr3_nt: TGTGCCAGCAGTGATTCTCGGACAGGGGGTGCCTCATGGGGCTACACCTTC
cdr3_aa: CASSDSRTGGASWGYTF

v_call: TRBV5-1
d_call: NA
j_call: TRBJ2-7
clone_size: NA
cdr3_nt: TGCGCCAGCAGCTTGTATCCAGGGTTGGGCTACGAGCAGTACTTC
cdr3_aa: CASSLYPGLGYEQYF

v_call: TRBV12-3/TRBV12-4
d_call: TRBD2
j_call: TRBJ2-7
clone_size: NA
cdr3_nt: TGTGCCAGCAGTCAGACTAGCGGGGGAGCCTACAATGAGCAGTACTTC
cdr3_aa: CASSQTSGGAYNEQYF

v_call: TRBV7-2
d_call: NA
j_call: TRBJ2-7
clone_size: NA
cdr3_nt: TGTGCCAGCAGCTTAGCCCTAACCGGGACGGGCTACTACGAGCAGTACTTC
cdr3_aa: CASSLALTGTGYYEQYF

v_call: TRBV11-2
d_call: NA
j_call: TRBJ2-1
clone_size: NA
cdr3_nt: TGTGCCAGCAGCTTAGTTCCCATGGGGGACAATGAGCGGTTCTTC
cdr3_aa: CASSLVPMGDNERFF

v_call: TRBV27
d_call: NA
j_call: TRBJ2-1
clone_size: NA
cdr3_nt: TGTGCCAGCAGACCGGGACTCTACAATGAGCAGTTCTTC
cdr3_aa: CASRPGLYNEQFF

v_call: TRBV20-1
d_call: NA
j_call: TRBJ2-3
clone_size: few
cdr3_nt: TGCAGTGCTAGCCCCAATCTCTACAGGGCCACAGATACGCAGTATTTT
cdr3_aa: CSASPNLYRATDTQYF

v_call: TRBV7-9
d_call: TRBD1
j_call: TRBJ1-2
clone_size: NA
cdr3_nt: TGTGCCAGCAGCCCTCTGATGACAGGGCTACCTTCTGATGGCTACACCTTC
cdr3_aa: CASSPLMTGLPSDGYTF

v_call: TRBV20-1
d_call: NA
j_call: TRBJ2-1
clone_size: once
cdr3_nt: TGCAGTGCACCTAAACTAGTGGCCAGCTCCTACAATGAGCAGTTCTTC
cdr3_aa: CSAPKLVASSYNEQFF

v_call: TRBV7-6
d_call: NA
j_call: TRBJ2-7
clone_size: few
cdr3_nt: TGTGCCAGCAGCTTTATGCCTCTCAAAGGGGTCTACGAGCAGTACTTC
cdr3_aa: CASSFMPLKGVYEQYF

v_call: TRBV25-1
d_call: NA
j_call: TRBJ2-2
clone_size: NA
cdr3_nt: TGTGCCAGCAGTGACGGGGCCACCACCGGGGAGCTGTTTTTT
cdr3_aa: CASSDGATTGELFF

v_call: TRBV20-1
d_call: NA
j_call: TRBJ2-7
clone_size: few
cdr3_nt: TGCAGTGCTAGTTACGTCTCCGCTTACGAGCAGTACTTC
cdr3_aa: CSASYVSAYEQYF

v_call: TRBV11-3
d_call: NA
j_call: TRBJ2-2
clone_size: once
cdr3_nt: TGTGCCAGCAGCTTAGTGCTAGGAGGGACCGGGGAGCTGTTTTTT
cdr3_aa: CASSLVLGGTGELFF

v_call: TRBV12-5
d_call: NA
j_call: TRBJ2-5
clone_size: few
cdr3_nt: TGTGCTAGTGCCGCTGGACTAAATCAAGAGACCCAGTACTTC
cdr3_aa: CASAAGLNQETQYF

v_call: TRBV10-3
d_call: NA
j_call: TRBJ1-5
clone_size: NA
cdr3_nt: TGTGCCATCAGTAGGGACAGCAATCAGCCCCAGCATTTT
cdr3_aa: CAISRDSNQPQHF

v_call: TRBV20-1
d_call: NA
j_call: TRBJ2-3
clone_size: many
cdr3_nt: TGCAGTGCTAGAGACTACAGGGGCACAGATACGCAGTATTTT
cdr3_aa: CSARDYRGTDTQYF

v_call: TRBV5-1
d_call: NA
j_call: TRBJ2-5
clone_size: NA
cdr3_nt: TGCGCCAGCAGCGTCAGCCCTAGGTACCAAGAGACCCAGTACTTC
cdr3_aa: CASSVSPRYQETQYF

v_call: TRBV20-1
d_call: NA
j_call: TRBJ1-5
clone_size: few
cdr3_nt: TGCAGTGCTAGGGTCGCGGGGATGGGGGGCAATCAGCCCCAGCATTTT
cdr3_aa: CSARVAGMGGNQPQHF

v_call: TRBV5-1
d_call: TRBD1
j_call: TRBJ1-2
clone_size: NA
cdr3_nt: TGTGCCAGCAGCGCGGACAGGGTAAACTATGGCTACACCTTC
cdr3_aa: CASSADRVNYGYTF

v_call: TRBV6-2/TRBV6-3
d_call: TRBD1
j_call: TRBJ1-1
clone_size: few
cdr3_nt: TGTGCCAGCAGTTACTCGGACAGGGACACTGAAGCTTTCTTT
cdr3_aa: CASSYSDRDTEAFF

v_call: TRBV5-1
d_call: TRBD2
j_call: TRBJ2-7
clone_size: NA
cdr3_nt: TGCGCCAGCAGCCCGGGAGGGGCCTTACCAATCTACGAGCAGTACTTC
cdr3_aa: CASSPGGALPIYEQYF

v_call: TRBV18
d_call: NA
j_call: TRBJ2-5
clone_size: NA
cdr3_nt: TGTGCCAGCTCACCAGGGAACCAAGAGACCCAGTACTTC
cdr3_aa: CASSPGNQETQYF

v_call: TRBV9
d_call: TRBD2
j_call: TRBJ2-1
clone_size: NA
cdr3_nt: TGTGCCAGCAGCGTAGTCGGGACTAGCGAATACAATGGGCAGTTCTTC
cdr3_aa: CASSVVGTSEYNGQFF

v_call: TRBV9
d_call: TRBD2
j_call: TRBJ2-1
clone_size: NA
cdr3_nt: TGTGCCAGCAGCGTAGAAGAGACTAGCCTCAATGAGCAGTTATTC
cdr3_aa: CASSVEETSLNEQLF

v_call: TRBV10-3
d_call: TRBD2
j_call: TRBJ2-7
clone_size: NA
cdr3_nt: TGTGCCATCAGTCGACTAGCGGGAGGACCCTACAATGAGCAGTACTTC
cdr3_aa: CAISRLAGGPYNEQYF

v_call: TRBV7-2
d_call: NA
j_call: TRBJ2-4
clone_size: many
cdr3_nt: TGTGCCAGCAGCTTATATTGGCTAGCCAAAAACATTCAGTACTTC
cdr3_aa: CASSLYWLAKNIQYF

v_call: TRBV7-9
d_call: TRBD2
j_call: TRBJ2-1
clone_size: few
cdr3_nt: TGTGCCAGCATCCTAGCTAGCGGTCCCAATGAGCAGTTCTTC
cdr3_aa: CASILASGPNEQFF

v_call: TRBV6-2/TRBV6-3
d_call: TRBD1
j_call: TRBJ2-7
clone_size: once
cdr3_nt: TGTGCCAGCAGTTACTACAGGGGAAATGAGCAGTACTTC
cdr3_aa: CASSYYRGNEQYF

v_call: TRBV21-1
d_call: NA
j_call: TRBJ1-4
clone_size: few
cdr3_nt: TGTGCCAGCAGCAAAGAAGGTAGTCTGGAAAAACTGTTTTTT
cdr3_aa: CASSKEGSLEKLFF

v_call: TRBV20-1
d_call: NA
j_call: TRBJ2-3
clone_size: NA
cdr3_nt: TGCAGTGCTAGAGCTAAGGGCACAGATACGCAGTATTTT
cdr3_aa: CSARAKGTDTQYF

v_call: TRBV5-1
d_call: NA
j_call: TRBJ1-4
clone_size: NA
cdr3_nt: TGCGCCAGCAGCTTGGCCCAGGTGGCAACTAATGAAAAACTGTTTTTT
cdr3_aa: CASSLAQVATNEKLFF

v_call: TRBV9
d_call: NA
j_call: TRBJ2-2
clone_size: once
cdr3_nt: TGTGCCAGCAGCGTAAGGGAGAACACCGGGGAGCTGTTTTTT
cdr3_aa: CASSVRENTGELFF

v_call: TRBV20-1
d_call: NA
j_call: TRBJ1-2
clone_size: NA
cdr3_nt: TGCAGTGCTCCAACACGGAACCTCTATGGCTACACCTTC
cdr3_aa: CSAPTRNLYGYTF

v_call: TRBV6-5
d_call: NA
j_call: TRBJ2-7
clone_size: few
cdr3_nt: TGTGCCAGCAGTTACCAACAGGGAGATGGCTACGAGCAGTACTTC
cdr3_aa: CASSYQQGDGYEQYF

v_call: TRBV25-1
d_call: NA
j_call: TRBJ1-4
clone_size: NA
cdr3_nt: TGTGCCAGCAGTGAATGGGGTGGGAACGATGAAAAACTGTTTTTT
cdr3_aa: CASSEWGGNDEKLFF

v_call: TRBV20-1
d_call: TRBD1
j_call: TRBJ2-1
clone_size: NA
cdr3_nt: TGCAGTGCTAGGGAAGGACAGGGAAACAATGAGCAGTTCTTC
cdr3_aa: CSAREGQGNNEQFF

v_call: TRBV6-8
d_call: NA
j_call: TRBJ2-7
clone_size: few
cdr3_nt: TGTGCCAGCAGTAGTCGTTTGACGGGGGACACCAACTACGAGCAGTACTTC
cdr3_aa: CASSSRLTGDTNYEQYF

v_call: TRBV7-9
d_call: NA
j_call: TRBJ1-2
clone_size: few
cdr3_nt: TGTGCCAGCAGCTCCTACAGCCTCCACTATGGCTACACCTTC
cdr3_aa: CASSSYSLHYGYTF

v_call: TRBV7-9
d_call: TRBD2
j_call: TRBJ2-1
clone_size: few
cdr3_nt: TGTGCCAGCAGCTTAGAGCCCAGCGGGAGGGAGGTCAATGAGCAGTTCTTC
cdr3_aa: CASSLEPSGREVNEQFF

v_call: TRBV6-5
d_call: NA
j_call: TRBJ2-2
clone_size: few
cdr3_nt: TGTGCCAGCAGTTACGGGTTCACCGGGGAGCTGTTTTTT
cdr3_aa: CASSYGFTGELFF

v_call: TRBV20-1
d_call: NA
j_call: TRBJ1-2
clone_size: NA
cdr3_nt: TGCAGTGCTCCCCGGGGCTACACCTTC
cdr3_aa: CSAPRGYTF

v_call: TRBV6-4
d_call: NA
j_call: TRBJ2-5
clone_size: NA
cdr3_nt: TGTGCCAGTTGTCTCTCTCAACGACTAAGTTTGGACCTAGAGGGGGAGACCCAGTACTTC
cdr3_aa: CASCLSQRLSLDLEGETQYF

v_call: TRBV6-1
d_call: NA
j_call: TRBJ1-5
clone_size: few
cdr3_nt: TGTGCCAGCCTTGATGGGAGGGCGCCCAGGGAGCCCCAGCATTTT
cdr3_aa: CASLDGRAPREPQHF

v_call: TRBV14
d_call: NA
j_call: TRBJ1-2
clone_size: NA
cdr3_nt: TGTGCCAGCAGCCAGATCACCGGACGGTCTAACTATGGCTACACCTTC
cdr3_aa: CASSQITGRSNYGYTF